A single sample gave rise to the 26 T cell receptor beta chains below, sequenced in a study of OX40 agonist ivuxolimab in advanced cancers. Using immunoSEQ multiplex PCR, the repertoire was profiled, and TCRdb retains in-frame clones only, with some absent. The top ten clones hold 4.5% to 7.5% of a sample with about 68,000 clones, just over 90% of them seen once. The source material was CD4+ or CD8+ T cells sorted from blood, sampled in a trial of the OX40 agonist ivuxolimab. These receptors were taken from an adult with an advanced solid tumor such as melanoma, head and neck, liver or kidney cancer.

In its sample, this clone was seen a few times. This sequence joins TRBV5-4 and TRBJ1-1; a possible D gene is TRBD1 (5 bases). Germline assignment: CDR1 SGHNT and CDR2 YYREEE (reference sequence). V shed 5 bases and J shed 5 bases, with 13 bases lying between them. The CDR3 runs 13 residues. CDR3 sequence (DNA): TGTGCCAGCAGGCCTGAGGGGAGGACTGAAGCTTTCTTT. This encodes CASRPEGRTEAFF.

The V gene is TRBV28, the J gene TRBJ2-7; the D gene could be TRBD1 or TRBD2 (5 bases each). Germline CDR1 reads MDHEN; CDR2 reads SYDVKM. Between the trimmed V and J ends, which lost 6 bases and 3 bases, there was a span of 27 bases. The CDR3 contains 18 residues. CDR3 protein: CASSPTTTVKGTLYEQYF. The CDR3, as DNA: TGTGCCAGCAGCCCTACGACGACAGTAAAAGGGACCCTCTACGAGCAGTACTTC.

This sequence joins TRBV7-9 and TRBJ2-7, with D unclear. Trimming removed 5 bases from V and 0 bases from J, with 2 bases in between. The CDR3 is 11 amino acids. Per the germline V gene, CDR1 is SEHNR and CDR2 is FQNEAQ (reference sequence). In nucleotides, the CDR3 is TGTGCCAGCAGCGCCTCCTACGAGCAGTACTTC. This gives the protein CASSASYEQYF.

The chain combines TRBV19 with TRBJ2-1; 11 bases agree with TRBD2. The CDR3 totals 17 residues. Germline-derived CDR1 and CDR2 are LNHDA and SQIVND (reference sequence). V was pared by 3 bases and J by 1 base, with 5 bases of the junction left unmatched. CDR3 in amino acids: CASSIASGGPSYNEQFF. CDR3 in DNA: TGTGCCAGTAGTATCGCTAGCGGGGGGCCGTCCTACAATGAGCAGTTCTTC. Full variable domain (missing parts from reference TRBV19 and TRBJ2-1): DGGITQSPKYLFRKEGQNVTLSCEQNLNHDAMYWYRQDPGQGLRLIYYSQIVNDFQKGDIAEGYSVSREKKESFPLTVTSAQKNPTAFYLCASSIASGGPSYNEQFFGPGTRLTVL.

J is TRBJ2-2 and V is TRBV5-1, with D possibly matching TRBD2 (5 bases). The V end was cut by 0 bases, the J end by 7 bases, with 10 bases between. This CDR3 comprises 14 residues. Germline CDR1 is SGHRS and CDR2 is YFSETQ. In DNA form, the CDR3 reads TGCGCCAGCAGCTTGGTCGGGGATGGCGGGGAGCTGTTTTTT. This encodes CASSLVGDGGELFF.

The chain has TRBV27 and TRBJ1-5; a possible D gene is TRBD1 (5 bases). The CDR3 is 17 amino acids. Germline CDR1 is MNHEY and CDR2 is SMNVEV (reference sequence). Deletions cut 2 bases from V and 1 base from J, with 15 bases between. The CDR3 sequence is CASSLTPMTVSNQPQHF. The DNA of the CDR3 is TGTGCCAGCAGTTTAACGCCGATGACAGTGAGCAATCAGCCCCAGCATTTT.

This chain connects TRBV9 to TRBJ2-7, with TRBD1 matching 8 bases. Germline V gives CDR1 SGDLS, CDR2 YYNGEE. The CDR3 sequence is 14 residues long. Trimming at V came to 3 bases and at J to 6 bases, leaving 8 bases not matched to a gene. CDR3 sequence reads: CASSARNRGAEQYF. The CDR3 nucleotides are TGTGCCAGCAGCGCCCGGAACAGGGGGGCCGAGCAGTACTTC.

The chain is built from TRBV25-1 and TRBJ2-7, with D possibly being TRBD1 or TRBD2 (5 bases each). The CDR3 sequence is 15 residues long. The V gene's germline CDR1 is MGHDK and CDR2 SYGVNS. Trimming shortened V by 6 bases and J by 0 bases, and 15 bases separated the two germline ends. The CDR3 is CASSGGDGVSYEQYF. CDR3 coding DNA: TGTGCCAGCAGCGGTGGGGACGGAGTCTCCTACGAGCAGTACTTC.

This chain connects TRBV27 to TRBJ2-1; 10 positions agree with TRBD2. The V gene end was trimmed by 6 bases and the J gene end by 6 bases; junction bases not matched to a gene: 5. The CDR3 runs to 14 residues. From germline, CDR1 is MNHEY and CDR2 SMNVEV (reference sequence). CDR3 bases: TGTGCCAGCAGCTTAGCGGGAGGTATCAATGAGCAGTTCTTC. This codes for CASSLAGGINEQFF.

This chain uses TRBV13 with TRBJ2-5; no reliable D call. This CDR3 comprises 15 residues. With 5 bases removed from V and 7 bases from J, the gap between germline ends came to 20 bases. Germline lookup yields CDR1 PRHDT and CDR2 FYEKMQ (reference sequence). The CDR3 DNA reads as TGTGCCAGCAGCGGTACCGACCGCGGTGTTCGGACCCAGTACTTC. Translation: CASSGTDRGVRTQYF.

DNA for the CDR3: TGTGCCAGCAGCTTCGTGATCGACAGGGGAGCCTACAATGAGCAGTTCTTC. Residues: CASSFVIDRGAYNEQFF. V gene TRBV7-2 combines with J gene TRBJ2-1, with 8 positions matching TRBD1. This CDR3 comprises 17 residues. Germline V CDR1 and CDR2: SGHTA, FQGNSA. The V gene end was trimmed by 3 bases and the J gene end by 2 bases; junction bases not matched to a gene: 9.

The chain couples TRBV27 to TRBJ2-7, with unresolved D. This CDR3 has 13 residues. Deletions cut 4 bases from V and 4 bases from J, with 11 bases between. Germline V gene lookup returns CDR1 MNHEY and CDR2 SMNVEV (reference sequence). CDR3 sequence reads: CASSYRGLYEQYF. As DNA, the CDR3 is TGTGCCAGCAGTTATCGCGGTTTATACGAGCAGTACTTC.

This clone occurred once. The rearrangement joins TRBV19 to TRBJ1-1, with D possibly matching TRBD1 (6 bases). Per germline, CDR1 LNHDA and CDR2 SQIVND (reference sequence). The CDR3 totals 12 residues. V shed 1 base and J shed 6 bases, with 6 bases lying between them. In DNA form, the CDR3 reads TGTGCCAGTAGTATAGGGGGGCCTGAAGCTTTCTTT. Protein: CASSIGGPEAFF.

CDR3 region: CASSKGGLSAYNEQFF. The DNA of the CDR3 is TGTGCCAGCAGTAAGGGGGGCCTATCAGCCTACAATGAGCAGTTCTTC. The genes are TRBV7-6 and TRBJ2-1; D could derive from TRBD1 or TRBD2 (6 bases each). Germline V gives CDR1 SGHVS, CDR2 FNYEAQ. The CDR3 is 16 amino acids. Trimming shortened V by 6 bases and J by 2 bases, and 17 bases separated the two germline ends.

This chain joins TRBV7-8 and TRBJ1-5, with TRBD1 matching over 9 bases. Germline lookup yields CDR1 SGHVS and CDR2 FQNEAQ. This CDR3 contains 16 residues. The trim removed 0 bases at V and 7 bases at J, leaving 7 bases unmatched. CDR3 loop: CASSLATGTGTQPQHF. The CDR3 DNA reads TGTGCCAGCAGCTTAGCCACCGGGACAGGGACCCAGCCCCAGCATTTT.

CDR3 protein: CASSYSQGASEQYF. Here the CDR3 DNA reads TGTGCCAGCAGTTACTCGCAGGGTGCGAGCGAGCAGTACTTC. The chain carries TRBV6-5 and TRBJ2-7; a possible D gene is TRBD1 (5 bases). The ends were cut back, 0 bases at V and 6 bases at J, with 12 bases in the middle. The CDR3 length is 14 residues. Germline CDR1 reads MNHEY; CDR2 reads SVGAGI.

The V and J genes are TRBV6-6 and TRBJ2-1; 7 bases agree with TRBD1. CDR1 is MNHNY and CDR2 is SVGAGI in the germline V gene (reference sequence). This CDR3 is built from 12 residues. V shed 4 bases and J 8 bases; nucleotides not matched to a gene: 2. The CDR3 DNA follows: TGTGCCAGCAGTTTGACAGGGTATGAGCAGTTCTTC. Residues: CASSLTGYEQFF.

This sequence joins TRBV4-2 and TRBJ2-7, with a possible D match to TRBD1 (5 bases). The CDR3 is made up of 16 amino acids. The V gene's germline CDR1 is LGHNA and CDR2 YNFKEQ. V lost 0 bases and J lost 2, with 14 bases in between. The CDR3 is CASSQDGASRTYEQYF. The CDR3 bases are TGTGCCAGCAGCCAAGATGGGGCCAGCCGTACCTACGAGCAGTACTTC.

The gene calls are TRBV6-5 and TRBJ1-2, with D unclear. CDR1 is MNHEY and CDR2 is SVGAGI in the germline V gene. With 4 bases removed from V and 3 bases from J, the gap between germline ends came to 9 bases. The CDR3 is 13 amino acids. CDR3 protein: CASSSGSYYGYTF. The CDR3 region has the DNA TGTGCCAGCAGTTCGGGCAGCTACTATGGCTACACCTTC.

The chain uses TRBV27 and TRBJ2-3; D not certain. The length of the CDR3 is 14 residues. Per the germline V gene, CDR1 is MNHEY and CDR2 is SMNVEV (reference sequence). V lost 3 bases and J 2 bases, leaving 9 bases between the germline ends. Here the CDR3 reads CASSFAPATDTQYF. CDR3 in DNA: TGTGCCAGCAGTTTTGCGCCAGCCACAGATACGCAGTATTTT.

This clone was counted between two and nine times. The V call is TRBV19, the J call TRBJ2-2; TRBD2 aligns across 8 bases. The CDR3 covers 16 residues. V shed 3 bases, J shed 5 bases, and the junction held 8 bases outside the gene matches. Germline V CDR1 and CDR2: LNHDA, SQIVND (reference sequence). Here the CDR3 reads CASSMSVGGVTGELFF. The CDR3 DNA sequence: TGTGCCAGTAGTATGTCGGTCGGGGGGGTTACCGGGGAGCTGTTTTTT.

The chain has TRBV7-9 and TRBJ1-2; possibly TRBD1 for D (5 bases). V gave up 5 bases and J gave up 2 bases, with 15 bases separating them. The germline CDR1 and CDR2 sequences are SEHNR and FQNEAQ (reference sequence). CDR3 size: 15 residues. In DNA form, the CDR3 reads TGTGCCAGCAGCCCCCCGACAGAGCCCAACTATGGCTACACCTTC. As protein: CASSPPTEPNYGYTF.

V is TRBV27 and J is TRBJ2-5; 8 nucleotides match TRBD2. The CDR3 is made up of 15 amino acids. CDR1 is MNHEY, CDR2 SMNVEV, per germline (reference sequence). Trimming removed 3 bases from V and 2 bases from J; junction bases left unmatched: 5. CDR3 sequence: CASSFGTRPQETQYF. As DNA, the CDR3 is TGTGCCAGCAGTTTCGGGACTAGGCCGCAAGAGACCCAGTACTTC.

V gene TRBV9 combines with J gene TRBJ2-5; 10 nucleotides match TRBD1. The CDR3 is 17 amino acids. The germline V gene encodes CDR1 SGDLS and CDR2 YYNGEE. With 4 bases clipped from V and 1 base from J, the junction kept 10 bases outside the gene matches. In DNA, the CDR3 is TGTGCCAGCAGCCGACCCGGGACAGGGGTAGGCCAAGAGACCCAGTACTTC. Its protein is CASSRPGTGVGQETQYF.

The chain recombines TRBV5-1 with TRBJ2-7; D is uncertain. Germline loops: CDR1 SGHRS, CDR2 YFSETQ. This CDR3 spans 13 amino acids. V gave up 1 base and J gave up 2 bases, with 7 bases separating them. The CDR3 DNA sequence: TGCGCCAGCAGCTTGAACGGCCCCTACGAGCAGTACTTC. Translating it yields CASSLNGPYEQYF.

V is TRBV27 and J is TRBJ1-5; no firm D call. The V end lost 2 bases, the J end lost 0 bases, and 8 bases lay between the germline ends. The CDR3 runs 15 residues. Germline loops: CDR1 MNHEY, CDR2 SMNVEV (reference sequence). CDR3: CASSLKMTSNQPQHF. In DNA form, the CDR3 reads TGTGCCAGCAGTTTAAAAATGACTAGCAATCAGCCCCAGCATTTT.